Presented here are 20 T cell receptor beta chains from one specimen sequenced in a study of cytomegalovirus exposure and HLA in healthy donors. Amplification used 60 Vbeta primers and 13 Jbeta primers. Measured with immunoSEQ multiplex PCR; TCRdb has only the in-frame clones, and not every one. The repertoire consists of about 140,000 clones, with 65% to 70% occurring once and the leading ten covering roughly a tenth. The sample was PBMCs. The receptors originated from a man younger than 40 in good health and CMV-seropositive.

The V and J genes are TRBV7-3 and TRBJ2-1; 7 bases match TRBD2. Trimming at V came to 4 bases and at J to 5 bases, leaving 8 bases not matched to a gene. CDR3 length: 15 residues. CDR1 and CDR2 (germline): SGHTA, FQGTGA. The DNA for the CDR3 is TGTGCCAGCAGCTCGATGGGGGGAGGGGACAATGAGCAGTTCTTC. It codes for CASSSMGGGDNEQFF.

The rearrangement joins TRBV2 to TRBJ1-6; tentatively, D is TRBD1 (5 bases). V was shortened by 7 bases and J by 7 bases, with 14 bases between the two germline ends. This CDR3 region has 14 residues. CDR1 SNHLY and CDR2 FYNNEI come from the germline V gene. The CDR3 sequence: CASNAGLPNSPLHF. CDR3 nucleotide sequence: TGTGCCAGCAATGCAGGGCTCCCAAATTCACCCCTCCACTTT.

This clone was detected once. This rearrangement joins TRBV18 to TRBJ2-7, with 7 positions matching TRBD1. In germline, CDR1 is KGHSH, CDR2 LQKENI. CDR3 size: 16 residues. The V gene end was trimmed by 8 bases and the J gene end by 3 bases; junction bases not matched to a gene: 16. The CDR3 DNA follows: TGTGCCAGCCAACCTGACGACAGGGTGCCCGTCTACGAGCAGTACTTC. Translation gives CASQPDDRVPVYEQYF.

A few counts support this clone. The chain couples TRBV7-9 to TRBJ2-1; 11 nucleotides line up with TRBD2. J gave up 5 bases and V 0 bases, and 0 bases lay outside the gene matches. The germline gives CDR1 SEHNR, CDR2 FQNEAQ (reference sequence). The CDR3 spans 15 residues. CDR3 amino acids: CASSLALAGDNEQFF. The CDR3 DNA is TGTGCCAGCAGCTTAGCACTAGCGGGGGACAATGAGCAGTTCTTC.

In regard to this clone: In the same sample, other DNA sequences code for this CDR3. J is TRBJ1-3 and V is TRBV27; D possibly corresponds to TRBD1 (6 bases). The CDR3 is made up of 15 amino acids. CDR1 is MNHEY, CDR2 SMNVEV, per germline (reference sequence). The V gene lost 5 bases and the J gene lost 0 bases, with 11 bases spanning the gap. The CDR3 DNA follows: TGTGCCAGCAGTCGAGACAGGAGCTCTGGAAACACCATATATTTT. It translates to CASSRDRSSGNTIYF.

The chain recombines TRBV18 with TRBJ2-3; tentative D call: TRBD2 (7 bases). This CDR3 has 15 residues. V was shortened by 1 base and J by 6 bases, with 14 bases between the two germline ends. Germline CDR1 reads KGHSH; CDR2 reads LQKENI. CDR3 DNA sequence: TGTGCCAGCTCACCACAGAGGGGGGGATCGGATACGCAGTATTTT. Its protein product is CASSPQRGGSDTQYF.

V usage is TRBV10-1 and J usage is TRBJ2-5, with 7 bases lining up with TRBD1. This CDR3 comprises 14 residues. V shed 3 bases, J shed 5 bases, and the junction held 6 bases outside the gene matches. Looked up from germline, CDR1 is WNHNN and CDR2 is SYGVQD (reference sequence). Here the CDR3 reads CASSDYRGLETQYF. For the CDR3, the DNA is TGCGCCAGCAGTGATTACAGGGGCCTCGAGACCCAGTACTTC.

The V gene is TRBV5-1, the J gene TRBJ1-1; possible D gene TRBD1, 6 bases. The CDR3 has 15 amino acids. The V gene lost 0 bases and the J gene lost 3 bases, with 12 bases spanning the gap. From germline, CDR1 is SGHRS and CDR2 YFSETQ. The CDR3 sequence: CASSLETGKDTEAFF. The CDR3 DNA is TGCGCCAGCAGCTTGGAAACAGGGAAGGACACTGAAGCTTTCTTT. The variable domain in full, completed from reference TRBV5-1 and TRBJ1-1, reads KAGVTQTPRYLIKTRGQQVTLSCSPISGHRSVSWYQQTPGQGLQFLFEYFSETQRNKGNFPGRFSGRQFSNSRSEMNVSTLELGDSALYLCASSLETGKDTEAFFGQGTRLTVV.

This clone was detected a few times. The chain links TRBV10-3 to TRBJ2-1; 7 bases map to TRBD2. Germline V CDR1 and CDR2: ENHRY, SYGVKD. Trimming at V came to 10 bases and at J to 0 bases, leaving 6 bases not matched to a gene. This CDR3 contains 14 residues. CDR3 protein: CATTSPSSYNEQFF. CDR3 coding DNA: TGTGCCACGACTAGCCCGAGCTCCTACAATGAGCAGTTCTTC.

Only one count was recorded for this clone. Other DNA sequences in this sample translate to the same CDR3. The rearrangement links TRBV10-2 to TRBJ1-1, with D maybe TRBD1 (5 bases). The germline V gene has CDR1 WSHSY and CDR2 SAAADI. Trimming removed 6 bases at V and 5 bases at J, with 19 bases between. This CDR3 contains 15 residues. The CDR3 reads CASRSSGQGGTEAFF. The CDR3 region has the DNA TGCGCCAGCAGGTCCTCGGGGCAGGGAGGAACTGAAGCTTTCTTT.

This clone has a handful of counts. V is TRBV15 and J is TRBJ1-5; 8 bases fit TRBD1. Unmatched junction bases numbered 6, after V lost 2 bases and J lost 6 bases. Germline-derived CDR1 and CDR2 are LNHNV and YYDKDF (reference sequence). The CDR3 consists of 15 residues. This chain's CDR3 is CATSRMQGAGQPQHF. The CDR3 DNA follows: TGTGCCACCAGCAGAATGCAGGGGGCAGGTCAGCCCCAGCATTTT.

V and J are TRBV2 and TRBJ1-1, with a possible D match to TRBD1 (5 bases). Trimming stripped 9 bases from V and 3 bases from J, with 11 bases between. CDR3 size: 12 residues. Germline values: CDR1 SNHLY, CDR2 FYNNEI. The CDR3 DNA reads TGTGCCAGTGTTGCGGGGGACACTGAAGCTTTCTTT. Its translation is CASVAGDTEAFF.

This chain uses TRBV10-3 with TRBJ1-2, with D perhaps TRBD1 (5 bases). Germline assignment: CDR1 ENHRY and CDR2 SYGVKD. The CDR3 spans 15 residues. V gave up 2 bases and J gave up 3 bases, with 13 bases separating them. Written as DNA, the CDR3 is TGTGCCATCAGTGAGCACAGTACAGGCGACTATGGCTACACCTTC. Translating it yields CAISEHSTGDYGYTF.

The chain carries TRBV6-5 and TRBJ1-4; weak D call: TRBD1 (5 bases). This CDR3 has 14 residues. Between the trimmed V and J ends, which lost 6 bases and 8 bases, there was a span of 16 bases. Germline V gene lookup returns CDR1 MNHEY and CDR2 SVGAGI. CDR3 protein: CASRDKGFQEKLFF. The DNA for the CDR3 is TGTGCCAGCAGAGACAAGGGGTTTCAGGAAAAACTGTTTTTT.

The chain employs TRBV5-1 and TRBJ1-1; TRBD1 aligns across 7 bases. The junction had 8 bases not matched to a gene; V was cut back by 3 bases and J by 0 bases. The CDR3 totals 16 residues. CDR1 is SGHRS, CDR2 YFSETQ, per germline. Here the CDR3 DNA reads TGCGCCAGCAGCTCAAGGACAGGCAGAATGAACACTGAAGCTTTCTTT. Protein: CASSSRTGRMNTEAFF.

This chain uses TRBV28 with TRBJ2-5, with D perhaps TRBD2 (6 bases). V gave up 5 bases and J gave up 0 bases, with 13 bases separating them. Germline V lookup: CDR1 MDHEN, CDR2 SYDVKM. This CDR3 contains 15 residues. As DNA, the CDR3 is TGTGCCAGCAGTCCGGGACTGTCGTACCAAGAGACCCAGTACTTC. Its translation: CASSPGLSYQETQYF.

The V and J genes are TRBV4-1 and TRBJ1-2; a weak D match, TRBD1 (6 bases). Trimming cost V 4 bases and J 5 bases, with 11 bases left between them. The CDR3 totals 13 residues. Germline V gene sequence: CDR1 MGHRA, CDR2 YSYEKL. For the CDR3, the DNA is TGCGCCAGCAGCCTAGGACAGAGGTATGGCTACACCTTC. Protein product: CASSLGQRYGYTF.

This clone was seen only a few times. The J gene is TRBJ2-7, the V gene TRBV4-2; 7 bases agree with TRBD2. CDR1 and CDR2 (germline): LGHNA, YNFKEQ. This CDR3 region has 15 residues. Trimming at V came to 2 bases and at J to 6 bases, leaving 10 bases not matched to a gene. The CDR3 DNA sequence: TGTGCCAGCAGCCAATTGCCTAGCGGAGAGCGCGAGCAGTACTTC. It is translated as CASSQLPSGEREQYF.

This clone was observed once. The chain combines TRBV7-9 with TRBJ2-3; D might be TRBD2 (5 bases). From germline, CDR1 is SEHNR and CDR2 FQNEAQ (reference sequence). This CDR3 comprises 14 residues. V dropped 8 bases and J dropped 3 bases, with 15 bases sitting between them. CDR3 sequence: CASREGRSTDTQYF. The DNA of the CDR3 is TGTGCCAGCCGAGAGGGCAGATCTACAGATACGCAGTATTTT. The full variable domain, completed using reference TRBV7-9 and TRBJ2-3, is DTGVSQNPRHKITKRGQNVTFRCDPISEHNRLYWYRQTLGQGPEFLTYFQNEAQLEKSRLLSDRFSAERPKGSFSTLEIQRTEQGDSAMYLCASREGRSTDTQYFGPGTRLTVL.

The rearrangement links TRBV30 to TRBJ2-5; 7 nucleotides agree with TRBD2. The J call is uncertain, as TRBJ2-7 better fits the DNA end. Per the germline V gene, CDR1 is GTSNPN and CDR2 is SVGIG (reference sequence). This CDR3 comprises 14 residues. CDR3 nucleotide sequence: TGTGCCTGTAGCGCGGGAGTTAAGTCCTACGAGCAGTACTTC. Its translation is CACSAGVKSYEQYF.